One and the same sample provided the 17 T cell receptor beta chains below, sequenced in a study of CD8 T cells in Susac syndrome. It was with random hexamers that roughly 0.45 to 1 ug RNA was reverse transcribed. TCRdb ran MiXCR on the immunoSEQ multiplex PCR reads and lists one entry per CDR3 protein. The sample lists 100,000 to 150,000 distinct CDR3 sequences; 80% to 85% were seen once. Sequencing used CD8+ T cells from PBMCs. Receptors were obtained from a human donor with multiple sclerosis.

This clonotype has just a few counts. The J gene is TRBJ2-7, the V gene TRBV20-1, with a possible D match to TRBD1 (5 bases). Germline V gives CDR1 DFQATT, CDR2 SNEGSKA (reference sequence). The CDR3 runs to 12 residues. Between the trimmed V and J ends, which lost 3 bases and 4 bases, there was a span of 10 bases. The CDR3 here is CSARGLGYEQYF. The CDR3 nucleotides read TGCAGTGCTAGGGGGCTAGGGTACGAGCAGTACTTC.

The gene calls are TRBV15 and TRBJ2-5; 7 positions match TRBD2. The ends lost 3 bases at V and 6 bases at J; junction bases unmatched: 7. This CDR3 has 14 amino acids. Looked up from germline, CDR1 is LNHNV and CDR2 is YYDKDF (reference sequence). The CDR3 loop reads CATSSGGDKKTQYF. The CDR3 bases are TGTGCCACCAGCAGTGGGGGGGATAAAAAGACCCAGTACTTC.

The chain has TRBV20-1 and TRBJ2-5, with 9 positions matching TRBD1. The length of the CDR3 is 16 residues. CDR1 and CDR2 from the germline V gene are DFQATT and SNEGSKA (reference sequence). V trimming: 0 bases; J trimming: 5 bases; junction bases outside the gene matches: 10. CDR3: CSARDQGQGYSETQYF. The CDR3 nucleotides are TGCAGTGCTAGAGATCAGGGACAGGGCTATTCCGAGACCCAGTACTTC.

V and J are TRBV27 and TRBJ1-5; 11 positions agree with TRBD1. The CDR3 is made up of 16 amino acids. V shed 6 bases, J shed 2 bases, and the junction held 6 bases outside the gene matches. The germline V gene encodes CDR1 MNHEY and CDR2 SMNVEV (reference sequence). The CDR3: CASRGDRGFGNQPQHF. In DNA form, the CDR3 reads TGTGCCAGCAGGGGGGACAGGGGGTTCGGCAATCAGCCCCAGCATTTT.

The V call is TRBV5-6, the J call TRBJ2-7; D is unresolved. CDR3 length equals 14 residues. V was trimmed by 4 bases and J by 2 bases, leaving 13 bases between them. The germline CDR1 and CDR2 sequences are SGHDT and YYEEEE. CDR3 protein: CASSPETEAYEQYV. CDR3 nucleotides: TGTGCCAGCAGCCCCGAGACGGAAGCCTACGAGCAGTACGTC.

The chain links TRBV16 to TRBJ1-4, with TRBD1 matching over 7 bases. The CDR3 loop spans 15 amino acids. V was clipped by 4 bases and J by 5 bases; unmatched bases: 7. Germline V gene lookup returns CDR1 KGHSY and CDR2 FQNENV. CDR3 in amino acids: CASSLRGQPNEKLFF. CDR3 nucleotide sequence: TGTGCCAGCAGCCTGAGGGGACAGCCAAATGAAAAACTGTTTTTT.

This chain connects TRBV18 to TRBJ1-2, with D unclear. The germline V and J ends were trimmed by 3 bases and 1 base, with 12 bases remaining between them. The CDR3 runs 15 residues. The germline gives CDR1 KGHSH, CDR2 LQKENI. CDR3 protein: CASSPLKGINYGYTF. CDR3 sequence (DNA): TGTGCCAGCTCACCGTTGAAAGGGATTAACTATGGCTACACCTTC.

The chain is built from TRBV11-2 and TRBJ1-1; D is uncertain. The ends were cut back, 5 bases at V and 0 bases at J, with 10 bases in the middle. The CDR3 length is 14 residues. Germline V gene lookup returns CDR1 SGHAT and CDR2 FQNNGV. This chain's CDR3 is CASSPMMMNTEAFF. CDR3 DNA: TGTGCCAGCAGCCCAATGATGATGAACACTGAAGCTTTCTTT. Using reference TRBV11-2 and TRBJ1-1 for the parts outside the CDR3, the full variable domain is EAGVAQSPRYKIIEKRQSVAFWCNPISGHATLYWYQQILGQGPKLLIQFQNNGVVDDSQLPKDRFSAERLKGVDSTLKIQPAKLEDSAVYLCASSPMMMNTEAFFGQGTRLTVV.

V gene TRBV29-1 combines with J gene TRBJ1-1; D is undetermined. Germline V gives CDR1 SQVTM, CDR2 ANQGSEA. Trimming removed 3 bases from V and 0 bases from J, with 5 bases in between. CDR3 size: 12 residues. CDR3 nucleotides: TGCAGCGTTGAGTCGTTGAACACTGAAGCTTTCTTT. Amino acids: CSVESLNTEAFF.

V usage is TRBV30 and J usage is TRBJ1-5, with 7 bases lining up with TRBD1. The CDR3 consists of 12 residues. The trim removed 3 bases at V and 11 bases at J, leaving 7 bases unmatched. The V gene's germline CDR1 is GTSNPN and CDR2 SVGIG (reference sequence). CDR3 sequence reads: CAWSTGDVTQHF. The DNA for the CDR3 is TGTGCCTGGAGCACAGGGGACGTAACCCAGCATTTT.

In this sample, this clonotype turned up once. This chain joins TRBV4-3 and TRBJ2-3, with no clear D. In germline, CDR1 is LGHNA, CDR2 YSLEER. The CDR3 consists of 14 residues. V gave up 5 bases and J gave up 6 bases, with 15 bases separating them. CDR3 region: CASSVSRSSDTQYF. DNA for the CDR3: TGCGCCAGCAGCGTATCAAGATCCTCCGATACGCAGTATTTT.

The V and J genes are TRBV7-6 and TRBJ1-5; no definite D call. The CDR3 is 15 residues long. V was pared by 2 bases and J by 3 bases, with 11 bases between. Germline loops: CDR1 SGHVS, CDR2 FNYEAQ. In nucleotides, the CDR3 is TGTGCCAGCAGCTTATGGGGAGGTTACAATCAGCCCCAGCATTTT. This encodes CASSLWGGYNQPQHF. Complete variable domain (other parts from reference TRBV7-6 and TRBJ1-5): GAGVSQSPRYKVTKRGQDVALRCDPISGHVSLYWYRQALGQGPEFLTYFNYEAQQDKSGLPNDRFSAERPEGSISTLTIQRTEQRDSAMYRCASSLWGGYNQPQHFGDGTRLSIL.

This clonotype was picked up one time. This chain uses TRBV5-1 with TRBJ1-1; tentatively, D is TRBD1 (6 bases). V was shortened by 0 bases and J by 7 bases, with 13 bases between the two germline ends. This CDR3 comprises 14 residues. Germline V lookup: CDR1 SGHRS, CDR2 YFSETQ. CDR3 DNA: TGCGCCAGCAGCTTGGGGTCCGGGGGCTATGAAGCTTTCTTT. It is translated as CASSLGSGGYEAFF.

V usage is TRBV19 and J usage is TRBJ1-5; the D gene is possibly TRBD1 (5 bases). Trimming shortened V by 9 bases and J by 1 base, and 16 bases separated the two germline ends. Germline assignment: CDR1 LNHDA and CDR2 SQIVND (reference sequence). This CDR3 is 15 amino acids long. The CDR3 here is CASARGIGSNQPQHF. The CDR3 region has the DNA TGTGCCAGCGCGAGGGGTATCGGCAGCAATCAGCCCCAGCATTTT.

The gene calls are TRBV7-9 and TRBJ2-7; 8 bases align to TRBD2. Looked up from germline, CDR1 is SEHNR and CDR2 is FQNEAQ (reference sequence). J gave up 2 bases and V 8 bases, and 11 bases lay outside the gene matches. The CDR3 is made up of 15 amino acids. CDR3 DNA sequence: TGTGCCAGCGCACTACTAGCGGCGGAACCCTACGAGCAGTACGTC. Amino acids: CASALLAAEPYEQYV.

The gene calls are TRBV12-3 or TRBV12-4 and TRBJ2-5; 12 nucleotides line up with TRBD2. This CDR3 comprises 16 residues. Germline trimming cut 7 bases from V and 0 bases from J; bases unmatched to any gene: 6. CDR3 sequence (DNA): TGTGCCAGCACCTGGACTAGCGGGGTGTACCAAGAGACCCAGTACTTC. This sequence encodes CASTWTSGVYQETQYF.

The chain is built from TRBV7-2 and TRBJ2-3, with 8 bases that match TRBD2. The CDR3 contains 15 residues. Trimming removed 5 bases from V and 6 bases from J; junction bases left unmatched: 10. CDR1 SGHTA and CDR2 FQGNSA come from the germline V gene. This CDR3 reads CASSLSGVPGDTQYF. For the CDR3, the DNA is TGTGCCAGCAGCCTTAGCGGGGTCCCCGGGGATACGCAGTATTTT.